Each of the 32 T cell receptor beta chains below was sequenced from the same sample in a study of blood T cell repertoires in COVID-19. Sequencing used immunoSEQ multiplex PCR; TCRdb keeps in-frame clones, though not all of them. The table has 60,000 to 80,000 clones, 75% to 85% seen once. Sequencing input: peripheral blood. These receptor sequences come from a man aged 45 to 65 with acute or convalescent COVID-19.

V usage is TRBV6-1 and J usage is TRBJ2-7, with D tentatively TRBD1 (6 bases). V dropped 0 bases and J dropped 7 bases, with 7 bases sitting between them. There are 12 residues in the CDR3. Looked up from germline, CDR1 is MNHNS and CDR2 is SASEGT. CDR3 in DNA: TGTGCCAGCAGTGAAGCTGACAGGGAGCAGTACGTC. Translated: CASSEADREQYV.

The chain joins TRBV6-5 to TRBJ2-1, with TRBD2 as a possible D gene (7 bases). Germline CDR1 MNHEY, CDR2 SVGAGI. V lost 6 bases, J lost 3 bases, and 15 bases lay in between. This CDR3 region has 15 residues. The CDR3 is CASRTIGGVYNEQFF. CDR3 sequence (DNA): TGTGCCAGCAGAACAATAGGGGGGGTCTACAATGAGCAGTTCTTC.

The chain couples TRBV3-1 (or the pseudogene TRBV3-2) to TRBJ1-4; 8 bases map to TRBD1. V was pared by 4 bases and J by 6 bases, with 7 bases of the junction left unmatched. The length of the CDR3 is 15 residues. Germline-derived CDR1 and CDR2 are LGHDT and YNNKEL (reference sequence). CDR3 in amino acids: CASSRDGQGDEKLFF. The DNA of the CDR3 is TGTGCCAGCAGCCGGGACGGACAGGGTGATGAAAAACTGTTTTTT.

The chain is built from TRBV6-4 and TRBJ1-4; D gene ambiguous. V was shortened by 4 bases and J by 8 bases, with 20 bases between the two germline ends. The CDR3 is 16 residues long. Looked up from germline, CDR1 is MRHNA and CDR2 is SNTAGT. Here the CDR3 reads CASSVRTVYCPEKLFF. CDR3 coding DNA: TGTGCCAGCAGTGTCCGCACAGTTTATTGCCCGGAAAAACTGTTTTTT.

This chain connects TRBV11-1 to TRBJ2-1, with 7 nucleotides matching TRBD1. Trimming took 5 bases from V and 5 from J; bases not matched to a gene: 9. This CDR3 has 15 amino acids. Looked up from germline, CDR1 is SGHAT and CDR2 is FQDESV (reference sequence). The CDR3 sequence: CASSHYRGFDNEQFF. The CDR3 DNA sequence: TGTGCCAGCAGCCACTACAGGGGTTTTGACAATGAGCAGTTCTTC.

This chain links TRBV30 with TRBJ1-6, with D uncertain. This CDR3 has 12 amino acids. Germline loops: CDR1 GTSNPN, CDR2 SVGIG (reference sequence). With 1 base removed from V and 12 bases from J, the gap between germline ends came to 10 bases. The CDR3 is CAWSDPFGPLHF. In DNA form, the CDR3 reads TGTGCCTGGAGTGACCCGTTCGGACCCCTCCACTTT.

The chain couples TRBV18 to TRBJ2-1; 10 nucleotides match TRBD1. This CDR3 has 16 residues. Germline lookup yields CDR1 KGHSH and CDR2 LQKENI. V lost 6 bases, J lost 0 bases, and 5 bases stayed unmatched. The CDR3 here is CASSPGQGISYNEQFF. DNA of the CDR3: TGTGCCAGCTCCCCGGGACAGGGGATCTCCTACAATGAGCAGTTCTTC. Based on the CDR3 plus reference TRBV18 and TRBJ2-1, the full variable domain is NAGVMQNPRHLVRRRGQEARLRCSPMKGHSHVYWYRQLPEEGLKFMVYLQKENIIDESGMPKERFSAEFPKEGPSILRIQQVVRGDSAAYFCASSPGQGISYNEQFFGPGTRLTVL.

This clone was observed once. CDR3 coding DNA: TGTGCCAGCAGCTCTGGGGAGGGGACCTACGAGCAGTACTTC. Amino acids: CASSSGEGTYEQYF. V usage is TRBV2 and J usage is TRBJ2-7; 7 bases agree with TRBD2. Germline lookup yields CDR1 SNHLY and CDR2 FYNNEI. The CDR3 length is 14 residues. Trimming removed 6 bases from V and 2 bases from J; junction bases left unmatched: 7.

V and J are TRBV6-5 and TRBJ2-2; tentative D call: TRBD2 (6 bases). Germline loops: CDR1 MNHEY, CDR2 SVGAGI. Trimming removed 10 bases from V and 6 bases from J, with 21 bases in between. The CDR3 is made up of 15 amino acids. CDR3 bases: TGTGCCACCATCCCGAGGGCGGGGTTTGCCGGGGAGCTGTTTTTT. Its translation is CATIPRAGFAGELFF.

J is TRBJ1-2 and V is TRBV29-1, with no clear D. The germline gives CDR1 SQVTM, CDR2 ANQGSEA. This CDR3 comprises 12 residues. With 2 bases removed from V and 1 base from J, the gap between germline ends came to 5 bases. CDR3 sequence reads: CSVETDNYGYTF. CDR3 nucleotides: TGCAGCGTTGAAACAGATAACTATGGCTACACCTTC.

As DNA, the CDR3 is TGTGCCAGCAGCTTAGCGCTTACTGGGACAGAGGGGTACAATGAGCAGTTCTTC. Its protein is CASSLALTGTEGYNEQFF. The rearrangement links TRBV11-1 to TRBJ2-1, with 7 nucleotides matching TRBD1. CDR1 is SGHAT, CDR2 FQDESV, per germline (reference sequence). Trimming cost V 0 bases and J 4 bases; bases outside gene matches: 12. This CDR3 spans 18 amino acids.

The chain carries TRBV28 and TRBJ2-7, with 8 bases lining up with TRBD1. This CDR3 comprises 18 residues. In germline, CDR1 is MDHEN, CDR2 SYDVKM. The V segment lost 3 bases and the J segment 0 bases; nucleotides outside the gene matches: 13. This CDR3 is CASSFGYSGQAYSYEQYF. CDR3 DNA: TGTGCCAGCAGTTTCGGTTACTCGGGACAGGCTTACTCCTACGAGCAGTACTTC.

This rearrangement joins TRBV29-1 to TRBJ1-1, with a possible D match to TRBD1 (5 bases). The V gene's germline CDR1 is SQVTM and CDR2 ANQGSEA. This CDR3 region has 13 residues. V dropped 7 bases and J dropped 4 bases, with 16 bases sitting between them. CDR3 loop: CSATGGDGTEAFF. Here the CDR3 DNA reads TGCAGCGCCACGGGGGGGGATGGCACTGAAGCTTTCTTT.

J is TRBJ1-6 and V is TRBV14, with D tentatively TRBD1 (6 bases). The CDR3 spans 16 residues. V lost 1 base and J 9 bases, leaving 16 bases between the germline ends. The germline V gene encodes CDR1 SGHDN and CDR2 FVKESK. The CDR3 DNA reads TGTGCCAGCAGCCAAGGCACAGGGAGCGGAGGTTCACCCCTCCACTTT. Its translation: CASSQGTGSGGSPLHF.

The chain combines TRBV21-1 with TRBJ1-1. TRBV21-1 is a pseudogene. This CDR3 has 13 residues. The CDR3 here is CASTLNRYTEAFF. Here the CDR3 DNA reads TGTGCCAGCACCCTCAACCGGTACACTGAAGCTTTCTTT.

The chain recombines TRBV5-1 with TRBJ1-6, with TRBD1 identical over 10 bases. V shed 3 bases and J 10 bases; nucleotides not matched to a gene: 4. The CDR3 runs 14 residues. Germline assignment: CDR1 SGHRS and CDR2 YFSETQ. The CDR3 here is CASSWTGGQSPLHF. The CDR3 DNA reads TGCGCCAGCAGCTGGACAGGGGGTCAATCACCCCTCCACTTT.

Worth noting for this clone: Compared with germline, one end of the junction differs, possibly owing to a read error. In nucleotides, the CDR3 is TGTGTCAGCAGCTTAAGACTAGAGGTCAATGAGCAGTTCTTC. Its translation: CVSSLRLEVNEQFF. This chain uses TRBV7-9 with TRBJ2-1, with D tentatively TRBD2 (6 bases). The CDR3 extends over 14 amino acids. Germline V CDR1 and CDR2: SEHNR, FQNEAQ (reference sequence).

The rearrangement links TRBV7-6 to TRBJ1-1, with D possibly matching TRBD1 (6 bases). CDR3 length equals 13 residues. V lost 4 bases, J lost 2 bases, and 8 bases lay in between. Germline V gene sequence: CDR1 SGHVS, CDR2 FNYEAQ. Here the CDR3 DNA reads TGTGCCAGCAGCTCGGGACAAAACACTGAAGCTTTCTTT. This translates into CASSSGQNTEAFF.

This CDR3 reads CASSESMAGGSEDTQYF. CDR3 sequence (DNA): TGCGCCAGCAGTGAGTCGATGGCGGGGGGAAGCGAGGATACGCAGTATTTT. V and J are TRBV10-1 and TRBJ2-3, with 8 bases fitting TRBD2. Germline V gene data show CDR1 as WNHNN and CDR2 as SYGVQD (reference sequence). J was trimmed by 6 bases and V by 0 bases; bases with no gene match: 11. This CDR3 contains 17 residues.

The chain is built from TRBV27 and TRBJ1-6; D ambiguous. The CDR3 spans 13 residues. The V end was cut by 3 bases, the J end by 8 bases, with 8 bases between. Germline values: CDR1 MNHEY, CDR2 SMNVEV (reference sequence). CDR3 DNA: TGTGCCAGCAGTTTGAGGGAGGATTCACCCCTCCACTTT. Translated: CASSLREDSPLHF.

Remarks on this clone: The junction shows a germline mismatch at one end, possibly a read error. The chain recombines TRBV7-7 with TRBJ2-2, with D perhaps TRBD2 (5 bases). Germline CDR1 reads SSHAT; CDR2 reads FNYEAQ (reference sequence). The CDR3 has 15 residues. In nucleotides, the CDR3 is TGTGCTAGCAGCTTAGGACTTTTGGGCACCGGGGAGCTGTTTTTT. Translation: CASSLGLLGTGELFF. Full variable domain (remainder filled in from reference TRBV7-7 and TRBJ2-2): GAGVSQSPRYKVTKRGQDVTLRCDPISSHATLYWYQQALGQGPEFLTYFNYEAQPDKSGLPSDRFSAERPEGSISTLTIQRTEQRDSAMYRCASSLGLLGTGELFFGEGSRLTVL.

This chain connects TRBV28 to TRBJ1-4, with D tentatively TRBD1 (6 bases). The germline V gene has CDR1 MDHEN and CDR2 SYDVKM. The CDR3 is 15 amino acids. V lost 3 bases and J 7 bases, leaving 15 bases between the germline ends. This chain's CDR3 is CASSFSQGPAEKLFF. The CDR3 DNA follows: TGTGCCAGCAGTTTTTCCCAGGGGCCGGCTGAAAAACTGTTTTTT.

V is TRBV2 and J is TRBJ2-7; TRBD1 aligns across 11 bases. Germline values: CDR1 SNHLY, CDR2 FYNNEI. The CDR3 length is 16 residues. Trimming cost V 4 bases and J 4 bases; bases outside gene matches: 9. CDR3: CASSGDTGTGGYEQYF. CDR3 DNA: TGTGCCAGCAGTGGAGACACCGGGACAGGGGGTTACGAGCAGTACTTC.

The CDR3 bases are TGTGCCACCAGTGATTACGACAGGTTAGGTGAAGCTTTCTTT. Its protein is CATSDYDRLGEAFF. The gene calls are TRBV24-1 and TRBJ1-1, with D maybe TRBD1 (6 bases). Deletions cut 2 bases from V and 7 bases from J, with 13 bases between. From germline, CDR1 is KGHDR and CDR2 SFDVKD. The CDR3 is 14 amino acids.

The chain joins TRBV5-4 to TRBJ2-5; 12 bases are shared with TRBD2. V shed 0 bases and J 3 bases; nucleotides not matched to a gene: 0. The CDR3 extends over 15 amino acids. The V gene's germline CDR1 is SGHNT and CDR2 YYREEE (reference sequence). The CDR3 here is CASSLGLAGEETQYF. The CDR3 DNA is TGTGCCAGCAGCTTGGGACTAGCGGGGGAAGAGACCCAGTACTTC.

The chain couples TRBV6-5 to TRBJ1-1; D not resolved. Per germline, CDR1 MNHEY and CDR2 SVGAGI. This CDR3 comprises 14 residues. The germline V and J ends were trimmed by 6 bases and 5 bases, with 16 bases remaining between them. The CDR3 coding sequence is TGTGCCAGCAGCGCCGGGTCTCGAAGTACTGAAGCTTTCTTT. It codes for CASSAGSRSTEAFF.

The genes are TRBV6-5 and TRBJ2-3; maybe TRBD2 (6 bases). Trimming took off 7 bases at V and 6 bases at J, with 11 bases between the two ends. Germline assignment: CDR1 MNHEY and CDR2 SVGAGI. This CDR3 has 12 residues. The CDR3 nucleotides are TGTGCCAGCACTCTCGGGAGTGATACGCAGTATTTT. This sequence encodes CASTLGSDTQYF.

The chain carries TRBV11-1 and TRBJ1-1; D might be TRBD1 (5 bases). CDR1 and CDR2 (germline): SGHAT, FQDESV (reference sequence). The CDR3 is made up of 16 amino acids. V lost 0 bases, J lost 2 bases, and 13 bases lay in between. This chain's CDR3 is CASSLAGEGPNTEAFF. For the CDR3, the DNA is TGTGCCAGCAGCTTAGCTGGGGAGGGACCCAACACTGAAGCTTTCTTT.

The V and J genes are TRBV11-2 and TRBJ2-3; 8 nucleotides agree with TRBD2. The V gene end was trimmed by 5 bases and the J gene end by 8 bases; junction bases not matched to a gene: 9. The CDR3 sequence is 14 residues long. Germline V gene lookup returns CDR1 SGHAT and CDR2 FQNNGV. The CDR3: CASSRTSGPSTQYF. The CDR3 DNA sequence: TGTGCCAGCAGCCGAACTAGCGGTCCAAGTACGCAGTATTTT.

Here the CDR3 reads CASSHRGLGTQYF. The DNA for the CDR3 is TGTGCCAGCAGCCACAGGGGTTTGGGGACCCAGTACTTC. This chain uses TRBV3-1 (or the pseudogene TRBV3-2) with TRBJ2-5, with D maybe TRBD1 (6 bases). Trimming took 3 bases from V and 7 from J, leaving 12 bases between them. CDR1 LGHDT and CDR2 YNNKEL come from the germline V gene (reference sequence). The CDR3 extends over 13 amino acids.

V and J are TRBV5-1 and TRBJ2-2; D may be TRBD1 (6 bases). The CDR3 has 15 residues. The ends were cut back, 0 bases at V and 3 bases at J, with 9 bases in the middle. CDR1 is SGHRS, CDR2 YFSETQ, per germline. CDR3 protein: CASSLASGDTGELFF. CDR3 DNA sequence: TGCGCCAGCAGCTTGGCCTCAGGGGACACCGGGGAGCTGTTTTTT.

J is TRBJ2-2 and V is TRBV29-1; possible D gene TRBD1, 5 bases. With 1 base removed from V and 1 base from J, the gap between germline ends came to 7 bases. The germline CDR1 and CDR2 sequences are SQVTM and ANQGSEA. The CDR3 loop spans 14 amino acids. The chain's CDR3 is CSVEAGQNTGELFF. Written as DNA, the CDR3 is TGCAGCGTTGAAGCAGGGCAGAACACCGGGGAGCTGTTTTTT.